The 30 T cell receptor beta chains given below trace back to one sample, sequenced in a study of cytomegalovirus exposure and HLA in healthy donors. 13 Jbeta primers and 60 Vbeta primers were used for the PCR. Repertoires were generated with immunoSEQ multiplex PCR, while TCRdb's copy carries only in-frame clones and drops some. The table shows under 150,000 clones, with around 83% occurring only once. Source material: PBMCs. These receptors all stem from a woman aged 50 to 60 in good health and CMV-seropositive.

V and J are TRBV7-8 and TRBJ2-1; TRBD2 might be the D (6 bases). Germline-derived CDR1 and CDR2 are SGHVS and FQNEAQ. There are 13 residues in the CDR3. V gave up 2 bases and J gave up 7 bases, with 9 bases separating them. This chain's CDR3 is CASSLRLDNEQFF. The CDR3 nucleotides are TGTGCCAGCAGCTTAAGACTAGATAATGAGCAGTTCTTC.

The rearrangement links TRBV7-2 to TRBJ1-4, with 7 bases matching TRBD1. The germline V gene has CDR1 SGHTA and CDR2 FQGNSA. This CDR3 has 16 amino acids. With V trimmed by 5 bases and J by 5 bases, 11 bases remained unmatched. The CDR3 protein is CASSTNRGWGNEKLFF. The CDR3 DNA is TGTGCCAGCAGCACCAACAGGGGATGGGGGAATGAAAAACTGTTTTTT.

The gene calls are TRBV7-8 and TRBJ1-1, with D tentatively TRBD1 (6 bases). Germline CDR1 is SGHVS and CDR2 is FQNEAQ. The length of the CDR3 is 15 residues. V was pared by 5 bases and J by 1 base, with 14 bases between. This CDR3 reads CASSQAGQTNTEAFF. The CDR3 bases are TGTGCCAGCAGCCAAGCCGGACAGACGAACACTGAAGCTTTCTTT.

The rearrangement links TRBV29-1 to TRBJ2-2; tentative D call: TRBD2 (6 bases). The germline CDR1 and CDR2 sequences are SQVTM and ANQGSEA. Between the trimmed V and J ends, which lost 7 bases and 7 bases, there was a span of 19 bases. The CDR3 loop spans 14 amino acids. CDR3 coding DNA: TGCAGCGCCATGACTGGCGGGAACGGCGGGGAGCTGTTTTTT. Its protein product is CSAMTGGNGGELFF.

This rearrangement joins TRBV28 to TRBJ1-5; 7 bases agree with TRBD1. The CDR3 has 17 amino acids. Germline V gene data show CDR1 as MDHEN and CDR2 as SYDVKM. The ends lost 1 base at V and 5 bases at J; junction bases unmatched: 11. The DNA for the CDR3 is TGTGCCAGCAGTTTATCGTATGGACAGGCTTTCTATCAGCCCCAGCATTTT. It translates to CASSLSYGQAFYQPQHF.

The V and J genes are TRBV4-3 and TRBJ2-7; 8 nucleotides line up with TRBD1. The CDR3 covers 15 residues. J was trimmed by 4 bases and V by 2 bases; bases with no gene match: 7. Germline CDR1 and CDR2: LGHNA and YSLEER. This CDR3 is CASSQSVTGEYEQYF. The CDR3, as DNA: TGCGCCAGCAGCCAATCGGTGACAGGGGAATACGAGCAGTACTTC.

The chain joins TRBV9 to TRBJ2-5; D might be TRBD2 (5 bases). The CDR3 runs 13 residues. Germline loops: CDR1 SGDLS, CDR2 YYNGEE. V was shortened by 2 bases and J by 4 bases, with 9 bases between the two germline ends. Written as DNA, the CDR3 is TGTGCCAGCAGCGTGCGGCGGGTAGAGACCCAGTACTTC. Translated: CASSVRRVETQYF.

The CDR3 bases are TGTGCCAGCATTGGCCCGGGGGGGGCTTTCTTT. It specifies CASIGPGGAFF. The chain couples TRBV6-5 to TRBJ1-1; D is perhaps TRBD1 (5 bases). V lost 7 bases and J lost 11, with 14 bases in between. Germline lookup yields CDR1 MNHEY and CDR2 SVGAGI. This CDR3 is built from 11 residues.

This chain joins TRBV23-1 and TRBJ1-1; D uncertain. TRBV23-1 is recorded as an ORF, its role being uncertain. The CDR3 length is 16 residues. The V and J ends lost 1 base and 5 bases respectively, with 17 bases between them. The CDR3, as DNA: TGCGCCAGCAGTCAATTCCCATACCGACCCAGGACTGAAGCTTTCTTT. As protein: CASSQFPYRPRTEAFF.

The gene calls are TRBV7-3 and TRBJ1-2, with D possibly being TRBD1 (5 bases). CDR1 is SGHTA, CDR2 FQGTGA, per germline. This CDR3 has 14 amino acids. Between the trimmed V and J ends, which lost 4 bases and 4 bases, there was a span of 13 bases. The DNA of the CDR3 is TGTGCCAGCAGCTCCTCGGACATCTCCTATGGCTACACCTTC. Translating gives CASSSSDISYGYTF.

The chain combines TRBV4-3 with TRBJ1-2; 11 nucleotides line up with TRBD1. With V trimmed by 4 bases and J by 7 bases, 8 bases remained unmatched. This CDR3 has 15 residues. Germline lookup yields CDR1 LGHNA and CDR2 YSLEER. CDR3 sequence (DNA): TGCGCCAGCAGCCGCCGGACAGGGGGCTTCTCTGGCTACACCTTC. It translates to CASSRRTGGFSGYTF.

The chain recombines TRBV7-9 with TRBJ1-2; D unresolved. CDR3 length equals 16 residues. Germline V gene lookup returns CDR1 SEHNR and CDR2 FQNEAQ (reference sequence). Trimming removed 3 bases from V and 4 bases from J, with 18 bases in between. The CDR3 reads CASSFPPPQSAYGYTF. The CDR3 nucleotides are TGTGCCAGCAGCTTCCCCCCACCACAGAGTGCCTATGGCTACACCTTC.

This clone has a single count. This chain uses TRBV29-1 with TRBJ2-1; the D is unclear. V was shortened by 1 base and J by 8 bases, with 18 bases between the two germline ends. This CDR3 comprises 15 residues. Germline lookup yields CDR1 SQVTM and CDR2 ANQGSEA. CDR3 amino acids: CSVEGRKESVDEQFF. CDR3 sequence (DNA): TGCAGCGTTGAAGGTAGGAAGGAAAGCGTCGATGAGCAGTTCTTC.

This chain joins TRBV30 and TRBJ1-3; 7 bases are a match to TRBD1. Germline V CDR1 and CDR2: GTSNPN, SVGIG (reference sequence). This CDR3 region has 14 residues. V was pared by 0 bases and J by 2 bases, with 1 base of the junction left unmatched. CDR3 bases: TGTGCCTGGAGTGTACAGGGGCCTGGAAACACCATATATTTT. It encodes CAWSVQGPGNTIYF.

The chain joins TRBV5-1 to TRBJ1-1, with D unresolved. The germline V gene encodes CDR1 SGHRS and CDR2 YFSETQ. CDR3 length: 16 residues. The V gene lost 1 base and the J gene lost 1 base, with 14 bases spanning the gap. The CDR3 nucleotides read TGCGCCAGCAGCTTGATGAAGGGAGGATCGAACACTGAAGCTTTCTTT. It codes for CASSLMKGGSNTEAFF.

The rearrangement joins TRBV5-6 to TRBJ2-2, with D possibly matching TRBD2 (5 bases). The CDR3 has 14 amino acids. Germline V CDR1 and CDR2: SGHDT, YYEEEE. Trimming left V 3 bases short and J 7 bases short, with 13 bases between. CDR3 in DNA: TGTGCCAGCAGCTCCACGGGGTGGGGCGGGGAGCTGTTTTTT. It codes for CASSSTGWGGELFF.

This clone was counted only a few times. This chain links TRBV11-3 with TRBJ1-5; no definite D call. V was clipped by 5 bases and J by 5 bases, with 16 bases between them. CDR1 and CDR2 from the germline V gene are SGHNT and YENEEA. CDR3 length equals 15 residues. CDR3 sequence: CASSPSRVRDQPQHF. DNA for the CDR3: TGTGCCAGCAGCCCATCGCGGGTAAGGGATCAGCCCCAGCATTTT.

The chain employs TRBV25-1 and TRBJ1-1; weak D call: TRBD1 (5 bases). The CDR3 extends over 15 amino acids. Germline CDR1 MGHDK, CDR2 SYGVNS. Trimming took 2 bases from V and 1 from J, leaving 11 bases between them. CDR3 nucleotide sequence: TGTGCCAGCAGTGAACTGGGCAGGGAGAACACTGAAGCTTTCTTT. Encoded protein: CASSELGRENTEAFF. The full variable domain, completed using reference TRBV25-1 and TRBJ1-1, is EADIYQTPRYLVIGTGKKITLECSQTMGHDKMYWYQQDPGMELHLIHYSYGVNSTEKGDLSSESTVSRIRTEHFPLTLESARPSHTSQYLCASSELGRENTEAFFGQGTRLTVV.

This clone was observed a handful of times. The chain couples TRBV6-6 to TRBJ2-3; 10 bases line up with TRBD2. The V gene's germline CDR1 is MNHNY and CDR2 SVGAGI (reference sequence). With V trimmed by 6 bases and J by 1 base, 4 bases remained unmatched. This CDR3 comprises 15 residues. CDR3 residues: CASRPSGGGTDTQYF. For the CDR3, the DNA is TGTGCCAGCAGACCAAGCGGGGGGGGCACAGATACGCAGTATTTT.

The chain has TRBV10-1 and TRBJ1-1; D gene uncertain. The CDR3 spans 8 residues. Deletions cut 7 bases from V and 11 bases from J, with 5 bases between. CDR1 WNHNN and CDR2 SYGVQD come from the germline V gene (reference sequence). CDR3 DNA: TGCGCCAGCAAACGGGCTTTCTTT. Translation gives CASKRAFF.

This chain connects TRBV2 to TRBJ2-1; D remains unclear. CDR1 and CDR2 from the germline V gene are SNHLY and FYNNEI. Trimming took off 4 bases at V and 1 base at J, with 5 bases between the two ends. The CDR3 covers 13 residues. CDR3 protein: CASSAVSYNEQFF. CDR3 in DNA: TGTGCCAGCAGTGCCGTTTCCTACAATGAGCAGTTCTTC.

The chain couples TRBV28 to TRBJ2-2; TRBD2 matches at 9 bases. Germline trimming cut 8 bases from V and 4 bases from J; bases unmatched to any gene: 11. From germline, CDR1 is MDHEN and CDR2 SYDVKM. The CDR3 has 16 amino acids. CDR3: CASCLAGGPSTGELFF. CDR3 in DNA: TGTGCCAGCTGTCTCGCGGGAGGGCCGAGCACCGGGGAGCTGTTTTTT.

The chain carries TRBV10-3 and TRBJ1-2; D is perhaps TRBD1 (5 bases). Per germline, CDR1 ENHRY and CDR2 SYGVKD. Trimming removed 0 bases at V and 8 bases at J, with 16 bases between. CDR3 size: 15 residues. For the CDR3, the DNA is TGTGCCATCAGTGAGTCGACTCTGAGACAGAAAGGCTACACCTTC. Translating it yields CAISESTLRQKGYTF.

This chain connects TRBV5-1 to TRBJ1-2, with 8 bases lining up with TRBD1. Germline V gene data show CDR1 as SGHRS and CDR2 as YFSETQ. Unmatched junction bases numbered 7, after V lost 3 bases and J lost 3 bases. CDR3 length equals 15 residues. CDR3 amino acids: CASSYGRGLDYGYTF. The CDR3 DNA reads TGCGCCAGCAGCTACGGCAGGGGGCTCGACTATGGCTACACCTTC.

This clone occurred once. The V and J genes are TRBV6-6 and TRBJ2-1, with 9 nucleotides matching TRBD1. Germline CDR1 and CDR2: MNHNY and SVGAGI (reference sequence). The CDR3 is made up of 15 amino acids. J gave up 8 bases and V 3 bases, and 8 bases lay outside the gene matches. CDR3 in amino acids: CASSYEDRGSDEQFF. CDR3 in DNA: TGTGCCAGCAGTTATGAGGACAGGGGTTCGGATGAGCAGTTCTTC.

The gene calls are TRBV7-6 and TRBJ2-7; D is unresolved. V dropped 5 bases and J dropped 3 bases, with 8 bases sitting between them. This CDR3 has 12 amino acids. In germline, CDR1 is SGHVS, CDR2 FNYEAQ. CDR3 loop: CASSLNNYEQYF. The CDR3 nucleotides are TGTGCCAGCAGCCTGAACAACTACGAGCAGTACTTC.

V is TRBV27 and J is TRBJ2-2; 7 bases align to TRBD2. The germline V gene encodes CDR1 MNHEY and CDR2 SMNVEV (reference sequence). The CDR3 contains 18 residues. Trimming at V came to 4 bases and at J to 2 bases, leaving 13 bases not matched to a gene. Written as DNA, the CDR3 is TGTGCCAGCAGTTGGAGTCTAGCGGAGGGCCTAAACACCGGGGAGCTGTTTTTT. It specifies CASSWSLAEGLNTGELFF.

The chain carries TRBV28 and TRBJ1-5, with D perhaps TRBD1 (5 bases). The CDR3 contains 13 residues. V was clipped by 3 bases and J by 7 bases, with 10 bases between them. Per germline, CDR1 MDHEN and CDR2 SYDVKM. DNA for the CDR3: TGTGCCAGCAGTTTGCCGGGACTCCAGCCCCAGCATTTT. This encodes CASSLPGLQPQHF.

This chain links TRBV7-2 with TRBJ2-6, with D maybe TRBD2 (6 bases). The CDR3 totals 16 residues. V was pared by 4 bases and J by 4 bases, with 14 bases between. The germline gives CDR1 SGHTA, CDR2 FQGNSA. In DNA form, the CDR3 reads TGTGCCAGCAGCTCACCTCGGGGGACGGGGGCCAACGTCCTGACTTTC. Its translation: CASSSPRGTGANVLTF.

The V gene is TRBV4-1, the J gene TRBJ2-1; 9 bases are shared with TRBD1. V lost 6 bases to trimming and J lost 10 bases; unmatched junction nucleotides: 13. The germline gives CDR1 MGHRA, CDR2 YSYEKL. The CDR3 has 15 residues. CDR3 in amino acids: CASRIKYPGTGEQFF. CDR3 nucleotides: TGCGCCAGCAGAATAAAATATCCGGGGACAGGGGAGCAGTTCTTC.